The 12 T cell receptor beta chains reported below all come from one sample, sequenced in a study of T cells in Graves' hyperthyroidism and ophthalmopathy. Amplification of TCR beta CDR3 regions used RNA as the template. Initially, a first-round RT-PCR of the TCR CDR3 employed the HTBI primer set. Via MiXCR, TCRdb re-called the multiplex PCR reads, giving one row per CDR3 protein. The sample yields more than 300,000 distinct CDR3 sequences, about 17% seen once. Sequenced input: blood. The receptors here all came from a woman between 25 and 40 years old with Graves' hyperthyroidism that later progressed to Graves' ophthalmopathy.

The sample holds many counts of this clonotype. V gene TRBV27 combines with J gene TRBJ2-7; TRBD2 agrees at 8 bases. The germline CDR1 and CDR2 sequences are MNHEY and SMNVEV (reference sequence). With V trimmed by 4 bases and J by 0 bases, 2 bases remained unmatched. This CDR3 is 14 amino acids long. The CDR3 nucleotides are TGTGCCAGCAGTTCGGGACTAGTCTCCTACGAGCAGTACTTC. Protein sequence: CASSSGLVSYEQYF.

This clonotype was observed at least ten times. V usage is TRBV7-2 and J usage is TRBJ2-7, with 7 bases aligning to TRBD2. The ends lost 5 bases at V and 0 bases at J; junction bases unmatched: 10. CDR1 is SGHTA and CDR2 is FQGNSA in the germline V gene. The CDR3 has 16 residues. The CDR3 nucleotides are TGTGCCAGCAGCCTGACCGGGGGGACTACCTCCTACGAGCAGTACTTC. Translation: CASSLTGGTTSYEQYF.

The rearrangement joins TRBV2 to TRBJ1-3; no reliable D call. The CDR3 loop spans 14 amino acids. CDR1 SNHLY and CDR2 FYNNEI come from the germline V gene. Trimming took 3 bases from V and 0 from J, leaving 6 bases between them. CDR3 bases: TGTGCCAGCAGTGATGCAAGCTCTGGAAACACCATATATTTT. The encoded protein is CASSDASSGNTIYF.

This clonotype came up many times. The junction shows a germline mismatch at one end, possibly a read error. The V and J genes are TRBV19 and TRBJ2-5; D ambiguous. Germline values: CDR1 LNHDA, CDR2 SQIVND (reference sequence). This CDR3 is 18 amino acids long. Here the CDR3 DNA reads TGTGCCAGTAGTATTTGGGTTGGTTCGCTTCGAACCCAAGAGATCCAGTACTTC. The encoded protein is CASSIWVGSLRTQEIQYF.

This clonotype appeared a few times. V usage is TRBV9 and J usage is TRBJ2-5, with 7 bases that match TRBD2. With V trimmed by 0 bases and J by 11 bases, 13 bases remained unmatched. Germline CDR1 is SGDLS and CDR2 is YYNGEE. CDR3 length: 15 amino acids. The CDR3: CASSVGWTSEDQQYF. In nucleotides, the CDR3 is TGTGCCAGCAGCGTAGGCTGGACTAGTGAGGATCAACAGTACTTC. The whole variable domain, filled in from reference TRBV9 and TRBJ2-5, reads DSGVTQTPKHLITATGQRVTLRCSPRSGDLSVYWYQQSLDQGLQFLIQYYNGEERAKGNILERFSAQQFPDLHSELNLSSLELGDSALYFCASSVGWTSEDQQYFGPGTRLLVL.

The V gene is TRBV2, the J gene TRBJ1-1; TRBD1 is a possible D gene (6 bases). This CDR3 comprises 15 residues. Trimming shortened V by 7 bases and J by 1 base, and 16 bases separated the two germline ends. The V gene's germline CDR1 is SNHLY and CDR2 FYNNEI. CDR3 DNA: TGTGCCAGCATGGGGGGGTCGGGACAGAACACTGAAGCTTTCTTT. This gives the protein CASMGGSGQNTEAFF.

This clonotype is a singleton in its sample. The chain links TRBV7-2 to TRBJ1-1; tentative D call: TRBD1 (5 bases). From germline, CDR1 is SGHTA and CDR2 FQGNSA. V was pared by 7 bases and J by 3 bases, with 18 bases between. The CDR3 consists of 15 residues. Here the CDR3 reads CASTKSGGWDTEAFF. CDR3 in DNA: TGTGCCAGCACCAAGTCCGGGGGATGGGACACTGAAGCTTTCTTT. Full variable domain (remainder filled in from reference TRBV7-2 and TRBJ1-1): GAGVSQSPSNKVTEKGKDVELRCDPISGHTALYWYRQSLGQGLEFLIYFQGNSAPDKSGLPSDRFSAERTGGSVSTLTIQRTQQEDSAVYLCASTKSGGWDTEAFFGQGTRLTVV.

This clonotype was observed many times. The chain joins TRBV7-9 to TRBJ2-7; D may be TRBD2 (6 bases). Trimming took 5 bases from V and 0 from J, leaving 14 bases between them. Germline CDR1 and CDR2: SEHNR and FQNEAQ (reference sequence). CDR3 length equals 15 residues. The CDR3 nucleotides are TGTGCCAGCAGCGGCCGGGACTTAAACTCCTACGAGCAGTACTTC. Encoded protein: CASSGRDLNSYEQYF.

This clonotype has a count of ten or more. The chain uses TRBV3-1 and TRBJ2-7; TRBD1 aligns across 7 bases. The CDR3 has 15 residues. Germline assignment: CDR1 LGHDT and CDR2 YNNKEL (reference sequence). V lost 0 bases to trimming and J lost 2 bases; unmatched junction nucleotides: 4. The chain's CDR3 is CASSQDRGQAYEQYF. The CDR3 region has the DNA TGTGCCAGCAGCCAAGACCGAGGACAGGCCTACGAGCAGTACTTC.

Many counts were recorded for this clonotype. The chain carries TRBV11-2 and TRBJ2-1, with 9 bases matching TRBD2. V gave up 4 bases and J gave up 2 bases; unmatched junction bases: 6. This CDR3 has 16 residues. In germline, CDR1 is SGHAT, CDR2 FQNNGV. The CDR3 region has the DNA TGTGCCAGCAGCTCGGGCGGGGGGGCCACCTACAATGAGCAGTTCTTC. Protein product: CASSSGGGATYNEQFF.

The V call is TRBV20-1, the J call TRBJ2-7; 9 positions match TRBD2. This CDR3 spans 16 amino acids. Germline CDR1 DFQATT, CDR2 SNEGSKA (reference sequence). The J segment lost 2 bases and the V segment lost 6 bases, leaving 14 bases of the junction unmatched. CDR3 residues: CSAPTLAREGTYEQYF. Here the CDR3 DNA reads TGCAGTGCCCCTACCCTAGCGCGGGAGGGCACCTACGAGCAGTACTTC.

CDR3 sequence reads: CASSIGEGRGQPQHF. CDR3 bases: TGTGCCAGTAGTATCGGTGAAGGCAGGGGTCAGCCCCAGCATTTT. The gene calls are TRBV19 and TRBJ1-5; D is possibly TRBD1 (6 bases). This CDR3 is 15 amino acids long. Looked up from germline, CDR1 is LNHDA and CDR2 is SQIVND (reference sequence). With 3 bases removed from V and 6 bases from J, the gap between germline ends came to 15 bases. The variable domain in full, with the rest retrieved from reference TRBV19 and TRBJ1-5, is DGGITQSPKYLFRKEGQNVTLSCEQNLNHDAMYWYRQDPGQGLRLIYYSQIVNDFQKGDIAEGYSVSREKKESFPLTVTSAQKNPTAFYLCASSIGEGRGQPQHFGDGTRLSIL.